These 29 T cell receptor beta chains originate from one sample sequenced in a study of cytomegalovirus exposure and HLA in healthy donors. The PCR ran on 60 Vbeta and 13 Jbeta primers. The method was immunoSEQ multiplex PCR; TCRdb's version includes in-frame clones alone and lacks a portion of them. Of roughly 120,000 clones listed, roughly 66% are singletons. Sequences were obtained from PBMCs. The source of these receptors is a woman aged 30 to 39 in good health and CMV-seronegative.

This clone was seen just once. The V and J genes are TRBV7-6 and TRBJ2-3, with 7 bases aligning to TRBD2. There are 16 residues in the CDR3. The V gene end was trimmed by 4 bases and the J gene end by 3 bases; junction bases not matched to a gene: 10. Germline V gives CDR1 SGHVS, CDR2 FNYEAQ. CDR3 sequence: CASSSEASGRTDTQYF. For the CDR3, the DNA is TGTGCCAGCAGCTCTGAGGCTAGCGGTAGAACAGATACGCAGTATTTT.

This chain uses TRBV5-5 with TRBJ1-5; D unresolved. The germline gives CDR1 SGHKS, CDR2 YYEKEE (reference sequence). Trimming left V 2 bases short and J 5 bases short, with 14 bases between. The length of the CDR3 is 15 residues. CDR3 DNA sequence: TGTGCCAGCAGCTTTGTGGGTGGGCAAGATCAGCCCCAGCATTTT. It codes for CASSFVGGQDQPQHF.

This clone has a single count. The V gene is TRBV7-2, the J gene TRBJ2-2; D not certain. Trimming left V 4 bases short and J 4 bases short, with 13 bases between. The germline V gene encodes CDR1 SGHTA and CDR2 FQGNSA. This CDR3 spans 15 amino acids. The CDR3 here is CASSSAPQFTGELFF. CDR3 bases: TGTGCCAGCAGCTCCGCCCCTCAGTTCACCGGGGAGCTGTTTTTT.

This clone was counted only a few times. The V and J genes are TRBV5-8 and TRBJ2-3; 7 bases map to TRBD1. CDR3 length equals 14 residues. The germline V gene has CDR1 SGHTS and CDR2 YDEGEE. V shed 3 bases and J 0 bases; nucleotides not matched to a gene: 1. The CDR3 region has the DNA TGTGCCAGCAGCTGGGACAGTAGCACAGATACGCAGTATTTT. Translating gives CASSWDSSTDTQYF.

The DNA for the CDR3 is TGTGCCAGCAGCCTGACAGATACAACTAATGAAAAACTGTTTTTT. This gives the protein CASSLTDTTNEKLFF. V and J are TRBV11-1 and TRBJ1-4, with TRBD1 as a possible D gene (5 bases). CDR3 length: 15 amino acids. Trimming removed 5 bases from V and 0 bases from J, with 10 bases in between. The germline CDR1 and CDR2 sequences are SGHAT and FQDESV (reference sequence).

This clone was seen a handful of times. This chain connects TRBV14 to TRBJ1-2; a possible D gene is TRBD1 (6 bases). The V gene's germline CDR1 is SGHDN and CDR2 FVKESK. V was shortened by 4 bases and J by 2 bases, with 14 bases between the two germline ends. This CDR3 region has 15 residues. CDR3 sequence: CASSPSGQSNYGYTF. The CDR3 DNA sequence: TGTGCCAGCAGCCCCTCCGGACAGTCAAACTATGGCTACACCTTC.

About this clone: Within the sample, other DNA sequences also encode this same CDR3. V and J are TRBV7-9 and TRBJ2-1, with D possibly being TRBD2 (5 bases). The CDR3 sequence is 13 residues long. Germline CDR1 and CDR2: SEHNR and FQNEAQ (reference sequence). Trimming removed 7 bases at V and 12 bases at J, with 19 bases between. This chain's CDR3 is CASTYPPREGQFF. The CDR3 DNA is TGTGCCAGCACCTACCCGCCCCGAGAGGGGCAGTTCTTC. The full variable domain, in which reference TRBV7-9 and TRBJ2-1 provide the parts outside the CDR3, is DTGVSQNPRHKITKRGQNVTFRCDPISEHNRLYWYRQTLGQGPEFLTYFQNEAQLEKSRLLSDRFSAERPKGSFSTLEIQRTEQGDSAMYLCASTYPPREGQFFGPGTRLTVL.

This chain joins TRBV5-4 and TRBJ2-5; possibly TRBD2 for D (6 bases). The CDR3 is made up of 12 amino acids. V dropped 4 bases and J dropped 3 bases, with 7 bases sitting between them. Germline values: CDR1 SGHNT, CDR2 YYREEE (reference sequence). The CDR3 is CASSPGEETQYF. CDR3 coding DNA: TGTGCCAGCAGCCCGGGGGAAGAGACCCAGTACTTC. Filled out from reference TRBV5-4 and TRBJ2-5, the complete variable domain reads ETGVTQSPTHLIKTRGQQVTLRCSSQSGHNTVSWYQQALGQGPQFIFQYYREEENGRGNFPPRFSGLQFPNYSSELNVNALELDDSALYLCASSPGEETQYFGPGTRLLVL.

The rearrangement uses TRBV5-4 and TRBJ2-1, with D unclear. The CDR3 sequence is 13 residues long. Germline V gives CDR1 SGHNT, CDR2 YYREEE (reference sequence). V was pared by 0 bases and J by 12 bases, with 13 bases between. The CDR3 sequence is CASSLVDSTGQFF. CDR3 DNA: TGTGCCAGCAGCTTGGTTGATTCCACCGGGCAGTTCTTC.

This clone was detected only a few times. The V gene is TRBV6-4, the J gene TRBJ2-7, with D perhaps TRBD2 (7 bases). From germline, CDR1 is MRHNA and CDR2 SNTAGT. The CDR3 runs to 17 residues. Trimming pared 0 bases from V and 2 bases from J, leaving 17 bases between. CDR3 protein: CASSDSGGGSTTYEQYF. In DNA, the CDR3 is TGTGCCAGCAGTGACTCTGGGGGCGGGAGCACGACCTACGAGCAGTACTTC.

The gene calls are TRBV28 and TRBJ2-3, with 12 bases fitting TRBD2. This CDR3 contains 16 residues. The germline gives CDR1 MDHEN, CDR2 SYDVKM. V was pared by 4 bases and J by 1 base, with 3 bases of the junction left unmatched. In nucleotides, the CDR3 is TGTGCCAGCAGTTCCCGGACTAGCGGGGGCACAGATACGCAGTATTTT. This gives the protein CASSSRTSGGTDTQYF. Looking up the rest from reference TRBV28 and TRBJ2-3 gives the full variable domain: DVKVTQSSRYLVKRTGEKVFLECVQDMDHENMFWYRQDPGLGLRLIYFSYDVKMKEKGDIPEGYSVSREKKERFSLILESASTNQTSMYLCASSSRTSGGTDTQYFGPGTRLTVL.

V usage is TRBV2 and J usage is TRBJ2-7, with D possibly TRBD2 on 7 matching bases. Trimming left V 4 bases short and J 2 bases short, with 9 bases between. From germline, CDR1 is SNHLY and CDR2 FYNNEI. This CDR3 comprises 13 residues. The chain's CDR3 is CASSGGGPYEQYF. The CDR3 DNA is TGTGCCAGCAGTGGCGGGGGCCCCTACGAGCAGTACTTC.

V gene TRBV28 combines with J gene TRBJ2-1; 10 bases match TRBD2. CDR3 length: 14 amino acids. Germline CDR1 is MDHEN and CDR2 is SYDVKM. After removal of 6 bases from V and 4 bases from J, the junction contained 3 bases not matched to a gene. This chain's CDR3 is CASSPAGGYNEQFF. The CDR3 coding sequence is TGTGCCAGCAGCCCAGCGGGAGGGTACAATGAGCAGTTCTTC.

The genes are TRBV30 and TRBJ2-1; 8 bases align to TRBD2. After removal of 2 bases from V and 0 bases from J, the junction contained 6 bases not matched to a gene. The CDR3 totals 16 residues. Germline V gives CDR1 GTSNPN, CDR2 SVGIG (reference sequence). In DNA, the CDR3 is TGTGCCTGGAGTTCAAGCGGGAGTGGCTCCTACAATGAGCAGTTCTTC. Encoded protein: CAWSSSGSGSYNEQFF.

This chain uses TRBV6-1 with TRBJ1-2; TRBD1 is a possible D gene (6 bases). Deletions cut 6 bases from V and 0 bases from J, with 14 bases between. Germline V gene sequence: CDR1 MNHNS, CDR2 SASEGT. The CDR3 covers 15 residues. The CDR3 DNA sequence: TGTGCCAGCAGGGACCGGGACAAAGCTAACTATGGCTACACCTTC. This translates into CASRDRDKANYGYTF.

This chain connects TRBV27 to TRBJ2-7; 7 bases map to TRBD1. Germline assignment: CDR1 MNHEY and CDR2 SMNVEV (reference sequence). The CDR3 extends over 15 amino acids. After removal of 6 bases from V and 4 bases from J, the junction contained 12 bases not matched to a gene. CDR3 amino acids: CASSPQTTGWYEQYF. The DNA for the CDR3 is TGTGCCAGCAGCCCTCAAACGACAGGGTGGTACGAGCAGTACTTC.

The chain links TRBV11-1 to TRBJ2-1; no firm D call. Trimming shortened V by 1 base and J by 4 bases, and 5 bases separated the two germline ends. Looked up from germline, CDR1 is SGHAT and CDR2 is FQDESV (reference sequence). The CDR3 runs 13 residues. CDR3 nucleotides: TGTGCCAGCAGCTTAGAACAATACAATGAGCAGTTCTTC. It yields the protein CASSLEQYNEQFF.

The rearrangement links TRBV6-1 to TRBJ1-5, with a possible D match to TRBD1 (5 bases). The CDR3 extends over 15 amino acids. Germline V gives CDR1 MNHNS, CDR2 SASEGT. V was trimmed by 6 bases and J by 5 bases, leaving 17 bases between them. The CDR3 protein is CASRDGGTYHQPQHF. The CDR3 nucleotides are TGTGCCAGCAGAGACGGAGGGACCTATCATCAGCCCCAGCATTTT.

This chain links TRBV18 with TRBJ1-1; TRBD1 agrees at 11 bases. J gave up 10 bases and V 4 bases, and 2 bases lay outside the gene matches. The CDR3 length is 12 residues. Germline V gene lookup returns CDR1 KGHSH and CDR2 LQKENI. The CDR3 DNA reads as TGTGCCAGCTCACAGGACAGGGGGCCAGCTTTCTTT. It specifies CASSQDRGPAFF.

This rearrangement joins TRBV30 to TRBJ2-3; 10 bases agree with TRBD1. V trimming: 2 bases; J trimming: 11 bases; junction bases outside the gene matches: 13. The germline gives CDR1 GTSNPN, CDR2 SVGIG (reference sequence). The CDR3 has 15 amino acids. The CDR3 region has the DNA TGTGCCTGGAGTATGACAGGGGGCCCCCGGTTAGGGCAGTATTTT. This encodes CAWSMTGGPRLGQYF.

CDR3 sequence reads: CASRPREGSYEQYF. Here the CDR3 DNA reads TGTGCCAGCAGACCCCGGGAGGGCTCCTACGAGCAGTACTTC. This chain uses TRBV28 with TRBJ2-7; 8 bases align to TRBD2. V gave up 6 bases and J gave up 0 bases; unmatched junction bases: 4. Germline CDR1 is MDHEN and CDR2 is SYDVKM. The CDR3 is 14 residues long.

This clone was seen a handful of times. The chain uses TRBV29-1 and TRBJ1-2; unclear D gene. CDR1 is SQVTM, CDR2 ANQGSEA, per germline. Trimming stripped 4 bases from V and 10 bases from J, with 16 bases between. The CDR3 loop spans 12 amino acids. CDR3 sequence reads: CSVGAPREVYTF. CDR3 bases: TGCAGCGTTGGAGCCCCGAGGGAGGTCTACACCTTC.

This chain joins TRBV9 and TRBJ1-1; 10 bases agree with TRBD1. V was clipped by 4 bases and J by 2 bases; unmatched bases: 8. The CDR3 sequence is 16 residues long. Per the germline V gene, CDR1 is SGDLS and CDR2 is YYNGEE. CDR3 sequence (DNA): TGTGCCAGCAGCCGGGACAGGGGACTTAGTAACACTGAAGCTTTCTTT. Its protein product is CASSRDRGLSNTEAFF.

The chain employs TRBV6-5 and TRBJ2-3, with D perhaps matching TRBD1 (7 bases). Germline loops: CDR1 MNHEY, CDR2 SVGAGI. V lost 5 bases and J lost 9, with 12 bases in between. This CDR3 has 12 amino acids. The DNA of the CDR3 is TGTGCCAGCAGTGACCCAGGGGGGACGCAGTATTTT. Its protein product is CASSDPGGTQYF.

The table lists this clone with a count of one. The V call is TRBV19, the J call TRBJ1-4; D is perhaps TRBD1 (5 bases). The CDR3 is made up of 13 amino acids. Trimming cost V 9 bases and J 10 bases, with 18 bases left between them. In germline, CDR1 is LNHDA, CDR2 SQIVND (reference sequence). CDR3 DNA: TGTGCCAGCTCAACAGGTCTTCTCGGAAAACTGTTTTTT. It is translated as CASSTGLLGKLFF.

The CDR3 protein is CASGPPPGTGAEAFF. CDR3 sequence (DNA): TGTGCCAGCGGCCCTCCCCCCGGGACAGGGGCTGAAGCTTTCTTT. The J gene is TRBJ1-1, the V gene TRBV7-3, with 10 positions matching TRBD1. This CDR3 region has 15 residues. The V segment lost 8 bases and the J segment 6 bases; nucleotides outside the gene matches: 12. The V gene's germline CDR1 is SGHTA and CDR2 FQGTGA.

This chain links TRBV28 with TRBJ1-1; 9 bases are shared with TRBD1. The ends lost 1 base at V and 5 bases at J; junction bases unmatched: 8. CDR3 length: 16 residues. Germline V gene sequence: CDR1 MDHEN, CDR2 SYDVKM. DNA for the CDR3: TGTGCCAGCAGTTTATACAACAGGGGGCTCTGGACTGAAGCTTTCTTT. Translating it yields CASSLYNRGLWTEAFF.

Here the CDR3 DNA reads TGTGCCAGCAGTTTATCGGTTGCTGGAAACACCATATATTTT. Its protein is CASSLSVAGNTIYF. The chain carries TRBV28 and TRBJ1-3; D is uncertain. V lost 1 base and J 2 bases, leaving 6 bases between the germline ends. This CDR3 comprises 14 residues. From germline, CDR1 is MDHEN and CDR2 SYDVKM.

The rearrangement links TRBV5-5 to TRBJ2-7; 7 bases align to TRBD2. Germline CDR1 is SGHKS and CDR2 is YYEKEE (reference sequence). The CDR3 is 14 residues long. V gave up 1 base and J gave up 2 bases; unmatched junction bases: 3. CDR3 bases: TGTGCCAGCAGCTTGCGAGCGGGAACCTACGAGCAGTACTTC. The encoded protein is CASSLRAGTYEQYF.